This T cell receptor beta chain emerged from a study of T cell repertoires in cytomegalovirus infection. Overall study: Peptides in the study included HLA-C-restricted and HLA-B-restricted CMV epitopes.

This clonotype was recorded only once. The antigen is unknown. The CDR3 covers 14 residues. CDR1 and CDR2 (germline): MNHEY, SMNVEV (reference sequence). Trimming removed 2 bases from V and 7 bases from J, with 14 bases in between. A single record per CDR3 protein comes from TCRdb applying MiXCR to the reads. The repertoire includes about 920,000 distinct CDR3 sequences, around 29% of them detected once, and around an eighth sits in the top ten. J is TRBJ1-2 and V is TRBV27; the D is unclear. This sample comprised cultured CD8+ T cells from PBMCs, obtained from culture after CMV antigen stimulation. The origin of this receptor is a human donor in good health (CMV status not recorded). Some clones in this sample may be carry-over from other donors' samples. CDR3 bases: TGTGCCAGCAGTTTAATCCTGAGTCGACGTGGCTACACCTTC. It yields the protein CASSLILSRRGYTF.